This T cell receptor (beta chain) was captured in a study of blood T cell repertoires in COVID-19 (dated by TCRdb to about 2020). As for the study more broadly: Samples from collaborators originated in the United States, Italy and Spain and spanned both the acute and convalescent phases of COVID-19. The dataset comprised deeply sampled blood TCRbeta repertoires from subjects exposed to, actively infected with, or recovered from COVID-19. Where available, HLA class I and class II types were obtained from metadata supplied by the sample provider rather than from assay-based typing. The prospective study material was composed of cDNA or gDNA derived from T cells, B-cell-depleted T cells, or PBMCs. A freely available public database, intended as a resource for researchers studying the immune response to SARS-CoV-2, is where the repertoires were released. The samples were drawn from two sources: the first 160 participants of the ongoing ImmuneRACE study, and 950 to 1,500 subjects contributed by 6 global collaborators. Nearly every sample came with metadata listing a de-identified subject ID, COVID-19 status, age in years and sex. The paper's findings and limits, for the study overall: The quantity of clinical and demographic metadata differed by source and by participant and was supplied without curation.

About this clone: Its specific antigen is unknown. Base-call qualities are not available, and no considerably larger clone is one nucleotide away.

From the germline V gene, CDR1 is SGHRS and CDR2 is YFSETQ. The CDR3, cysteine through phenylalanine, is 14 amino acids long. CDR3 DNA only is kept here, 42 bases in frame from base 1. The germline V end is reduced by 0 bases and the J end by 5 bases; junction bases left unmatched: 3. TCRbeta CDR3 regions were amplified from genomic DNA using the immunoSEQ Assay, a bias-controlled multiplex PCR. On the authors' methods: Within the assay, amplification of reference gene primers was used to estimate how many nucleated cells each sample contained. To quantify the absolute abundance of each unique TCRbeta CDR3 rearrangement, sequence reads were collapsed and filtered. For each sample, productive Simpson clonality was calculated by taking the square root of Simpson's diversity index across productive rearrangements. What TCRdb holds here is the immuneACCESS table cut down to in-frame rearrangements. Part of the clones is not present; checked against another copy, under half of the missing clones reflect an unresolved V gene, and the others are unexplained. D and trimming come from the DNA, and the V and J calls and clone size come from that table. The sample records hundreds of thousands of clones, around 87% of which are singletons. The ten top clones hold 3.3% of the sample.

In the prospective study, participants were roughly 18 to 100 years old, resided in 20 to 30 geographic areas of the United States, and were enrolled through a virtual design. To assign participants to cohorts, the prospective study relied on clinical history that participants themselves reported in a screening survey and a study questionnaire. In the prospective study, whole blood, serum and a nasopharyngeal or oropharyngeal swab were collected from each participant by mobile phlebotomists. Prospective study participants could optionally give additional blood draws and questionnaires over an approximately two-month period. Blood samples from the prospective study were shipped frozen or at room temperature prior to DNA extraction.

The material sequenced was PBMCs or T cells enriched from blood (not recorded which). This receptor was taken from a woman in her thirties or forties with acute COVID-19. Recombination connected TRBV5-1 to TRBJ2-3; the central 7 bases match TRBD1. The DNA sequence is given as TGCGCCAGCAGCTTGGCGTCAGGGGGAGATACGCAGTATTTT. Translated, it gives CASSLASGGDTQYF.